A selection of T cell receptor beta chains follows, all from one sample in a study of blood T cell repertoires in COVID-19. Generated by immunoSEQ multiplex PCR, the TCRdb table keeps only in-frame clones and is missing some. The sample lists about 170,000 clones; about 85% were seen once. The sample consisted of peripheral blood. These receptors were collected from a woman aged 70-85 years with COVID-19, enrolled during active disease. The CDR3 runs from the conserved cysteine through the conserved F or W. A D gene is named only where the DNA matches it firmly. For some rows the clone size is stated as once, few or many, or as a class when expanded; others skip it.

12	TRBV6-5	TRBJ1-2	.	.	TGTGCCAGCAGTTCAGGGGTCCGGGGCTACACCTTC	CASSSGVRGYTF
14	TRBV27	TRBJ1-4	.	.	TGTGCCAGCAGTTTCCTCGTGAGGGGGTCAAAACTGTTTTTT	CASSFLVRGSKLFF
13	TRBV2	TRBJ1-2	.	TRBD1	TGTGCCAGCAGCTCCGGGACAGGGGATGGCTACACCTTC	CASSSGTGDGYTF
14	TRBV2	TRBJ2-1	.	TRBD2	TGTGCCAGCGTATCGGGAGGGCAAGAAAATGAGCAGTTCTTC	CASVSGGQENEQFF
13	TRBV19	TRBJ2-3	.	.	TGTGCCAGTAGTGGGGGCGGCACAGATACGCAGTATTTT	CASSGGGTDTQYF
14	TRBV6-5	TRBJ2-4	few	.	TGTGCCAGCGTGGCGGGCGGGGCGAAAAACATTCAGTACTTC	CASVAGGAKNIQYF
14	TRBV18	TRBJ1-1	.	.	TGTGCCAGCTCACCACCGACCGGGGGTGCTGAAGCTTTCTTT	CASSPPTGGAEAFF
15	TRBV6-2/TRBV6-3	TRBJ2-7	once	TRBD1	TGTGCCAGCAGATACCTTCGTGACAGGGGCTACGAGCAGTACTTC	CASRYLRDRGYEQYF
11	TRBV7-8	TRBJ1-1	.	.	TGTGCCAGCAGCCCCCTCACTGAAGCTTTCTTT	CASSPLTEAFF
15	TRBV11-3	TRBJ2-6	.	TRBD1	TGTGCCAGCAGCCCGGGACAGGCTGGGGCCAACGTCCTGACTTTC	CASSPGQAGANVLTF
20	TRBV18	TRBJ2-1	.	TRBD2	TGTGCCAGCTCACCACCTCGGGGGACTAGCGGGTCCGCGGGGCCAAATGAGCAGTTCTTC	CASSPPRGTSGSAGPNEQFF
16	TRBV3-1/TRBV3-2	TRBJ2-1	.	.	TGTGCCAGCAGCCAAGATTTGACTGGGACTCTCAATGAGCAGTTCTTC	CASSQDLTGTLNEQFF
14	TRBV24-1	TRBJ1-2	.	.	TGTGCCACCAGTGAGTCAGGGTCTCCGGCTGGCTACACCTTC	CATSESGSPAGYTF
12	TRBV30	TRBJ2-7	.	.	TGTGCCTGGAGTTCCCTAGCCTACGAGCAGTACTTC	CAWSSLAYEQYF
14	TRBV6-1	TRBJ1-1	.	TRBD1	TGTGCCAGCAGGGAAGACAGGGTAGGCACTGAAGCTTTCTTT	CASREDRVGTEAFF
13	TRBV27	TRBJ1-5	.	TRBD1	TGTGCCAGCAGACCCAACAGGGGGCAGCCCCAGCATTTT	CASRPNRGQPQHF
14	TRBV3-1/TRBV3-2	TRBJ1-2	.	.	TGTGCCAGCAGCCTAGTAACTCGAGACTATGGCTACACCTTC	CASSLVTRDYGYTF
13	TRBV18	TRBJ1-3	.	.	TGTGCCAGCTCATCGGGTCCAGTAGACACCATATATTTT	CASSSGPVDTIYF